This TCR beta chain came from a study of T cell clonotyping in hematopoietic cell transplantation. Sample time point: recipient sample about 28 days before transplant, after cytoreduction. The CDR3 has 13 residues. Per the germline V gene, CDR1 is GTSNPN and CDR2 is SVGIG (reference sequence). The V gene lost 0 bases and the J gene lost 6 bases, with 9 bases spanning the gap. Sequencing used immunoSEQ multiplex PCR; TCRdb keeps in-frame clones, though not all of them. The sample yields 6,500 to 7,000 clones, around nine tenths seen once. The origin of this receptor is a man under 40 with acute myeloid leukemia. Some clones in this sample may be carry-over from other donors' samples. The chain joins TRBV30 to TRBJ1-5, with D hard to call. The starting material was peripheral blood mononuclear cells, obtained before stem cell transplant. The CDR3 sequence: CAWSVISGQPQHF. The CDR3 nucleotides read TGTGCCTGGAGTGTAATCTCCGGTCAGCCCCAGCATTTT. Together with reference TRBV30 and TRBJ1-5, the CDR3 gives the full variable domain: SQTIHQWPATLVQPVGSPLSLECTVEGTSNPNLYWYRQAAGRGLQLLFYSVGIGQISSEVPQNLSASRPQDRQFILSSKKLLLSDSGFYLCAWSVISGQPQHFGDGTRLSIL.